The 13 T cell receptor beta chains in this list originate from one sample, sequenced in a study of cytomegalovirus exposure and HLA in healthy donors. Here immunoSEQ multiplex PCR was the method, and the copy in TCRdb shows in-frame clones only, minus some. The sample lists 200,000 to 250,000 clones; 75% to 90% were seen once. The sequencing input was PBMCs. The source of these receptors is a woman aged 25 to 39 in good health and CMV-seropositive.

The chain combines TRBV9 with TRBJ2-1, with D tentatively TRBD1 (5 bases). The CDR3 has 16 residues. Trimming cost V 3 bases and J 0 bases, with 13 bases left between them. CDR1 SGDLS and CDR2 YYNGEE come from the germline V gene. This CDR3 is CASSEGSDISYNEQFF. The CDR3 nucleotides are TGTGCCAGCAGCGAGGGGTCCGACATCTCCTACAATGAGCAGTTCTTC.

This clone was seen once. The chain uses TRBV13 and TRBJ2-7; 7 nucleotides match TRBD2. Germline V CDR1 and CDR2: PRHDT, FYEKMQ (reference sequence). There are 16 residues in the CDR3. Unmatched junction bases numbered 10, after V lost 3 bases and J lost 2 bases. CDR3 nucleotides: TGTGCCAGCAGCTTTGGGGGGGTCCCCGATCCCTACGAGCAGTACTTC. Its translation is CASSFGGVPDPYEQYF.

This chain joins TRBV5-6 and TRBJ2-3; 10 bases are a match to TRBD1. Per germline, CDR1 SGHDT and CDR2 YYEEEE. Trimming at V came to 4 bases and at J to 1 base, leaving 6 bases not matched to a gene. The CDR3 sequence is 16 residues long. The CDR3 sequence: CASSTGTGAGTDTQYF. The CDR3 coding sequence is TGTGCCAGCAGCACAGGGACAGGGGCGGGCACAGATACGCAGTATTTT.

This clone was seen only once. This chain joins TRBV4-1 and TRBJ2-7; D gene uncertain. Germline lookup yields CDR1 MGHRA and CDR2 YSYEKL. Trimming cost V 3 bases and J 1 base, with 7 bases left between them. The CDR3 has 13 amino acids. The CDR3 region is CASSQGASYEQYF. The CDR3 coding sequence is TGCGCCAGCAGCCAGGGCGCGTCCTACGAGCAGTACTTC.

This clone was seen once. The genes are TRBV25-1 and TRBJ1-1; possible D gene TRBD1, 6 bases. Germline CDR1 is MGHDK and CDR2 is SYGVNS. The germline V and J ends were trimmed by 1 base and 7 bases, with 16 bases remaining between them. This CDR3 is built from 15 residues. CDR3 sequence (DNA): TGTGCCAGCAGTGAATTGCGATTTGAGGGGGTTGAAGCTTTCTTT. Translated: CASSELRFEGVEAFF.

This clone was observed once. The chain couples TRBV9 to TRBJ2-5; D may match TRBD1 or TRBD2 (5 bases each). The CDR3 extends over 14 amino acids. The germline V gene encodes CDR1 SGDLS and CDR2 YYNGEE. Trimming took off 3 bases at V and 3 bases at J, with 12 bases between the two ends. CDR3 amino acids: CASSAHRTEETQYF. The CDR3 nucleotides read TGTGCCAGCAGCGCCCACAGGACTGAAGAGACCCAGTACTTC. Combining the CDR3 with reference TRBV9 and TRBJ2-5 gives the whole variable domain DSGVTQTPKHLITATGQRVTLRCSPRSGDLSVYWYQQSLDQGLQFLIQYYNGEERAKGNILERFSAQQFPDLHSELNLSSLELGDSALYFCASSAHRTEETQYFGPGTRLLVL.

The rearrangement links TRBV7-9 to TRBJ2-7, with D possibly TRBD1 on 5 matching bases. The CDR3 covers 12 residues. V dropped 1 base and J dropped 5 bases, with 6 bases sitting between them. The germline V gene encodes CDR1 SEHNR and CDR2 FQNEAQ (reference sequence). DNA of the CDR3: TGTGCCAGCAGCTTAGTAGGGGACGAGCAGTACTTC. This codes for CASSLVGDEQYF.

The genes are TRBV7-2 and TRBJ1-2; no firm D call. The CDR3 is 12 amino acids. V dropped 1 base and J dropped 8 bases, with 8 bases sitting between them. The germline CDR1 and CDR2 sequences are SGHTA and FQGNSA. Written as DNA, the CDR3 is TGTGCCAGCAGCTTAGGAGGCGAGGGCTACACCTTC. Amino acid sequence: CASSLGGEGYTF.

This clone was seen only once. This chain links TRBV29-1 with TRBJ2-7; 9 nucleotides match TRBD2. Germline CDR1 is SQVTM and CDR2 is ANQGSEA. CDR3 length: 13 amino acids. Trimming cost V 2 bases and J 7 bases; bases outside gene matches: 6. The CDR3 is CSVETSGWGEQYF. CDR3 nucleotides: TGCAGCGTTGAAACTAGCGGGTGGGGAGAGCAGTACTTC.

V and J are TRBV5-1 and TRBJ1-2, with TRBD1 matching over 7 bases. The CDR3 is 16 amino acids. Germline loops: CDR1 SGHRS, CDR2 YFSETQ. Trimming removed 4 bases from V and 1 base from J; junction bases left unmatched: 10. This CDR3 reads CASSVVQGTNNYGYTF. CDR3 nucleotide sequence: TGCGCCAGCAGCGTAGTACAGGGGACCAATAACTATGGCTACACCTTC.

The V gene is TRBV30, the J gene TRBJ2-1; 7 bases agree with TRBD2. CDR1 and CDR2 (germline): GTSNPN, SVGIG (reference sequence). Trimming took 5 bases from V and 4 from J; bases not matched to a gene: 8. This CDR3 is 14 amino acids long. As DNA, the CDR3 is TGTGCCTGGTCCCTAGCGGCACCTTACAATGAGCAGTTCTTC. It encodes CAWSLAAPYNEQFF.

V and J are TRBV27 and TRBJ2-2; 7 nucleotides agree with TRBD1. V was clipped by 6 bases and J by 6 bases; unmatched bases: 4. Germline values: CDR1 MNHEY, CDR2 SMNVEV (reference sequence). CDR3 size: 13 residues. The CDR3 DNA reads as TGTGCCAGCAGGGTACAGGGGCCCGGGGAGCTGTTTTTT. It encodes CASRVQGPGELFF.

This chain uses TRBV4-3 with TRBJ1-5; D ambiguous. The ends were cut back, 0 bases at V and 4 bases at J, with 10 bases in the middle. This CDR3 has 15 amino acids. Germline lookup yields CDR1 LGHNA and CDR2 YSLEER. The CDR3 protein is CASSQEAATNQPQHF. The CDR3 DNA follows: TGCGCCAGCAGCCAAGAGGCAGCAACAAATCAGCCCCAGCATTTT.